This T cell receptor (beta chain) derives from a study of beta chain features in type 1 diabetes. Overall study: Patients were similar to healthy donors in age and gender (as well as in cell yields).

Findings and caveats of the study: PCR could preferentially amplify shorter templates, alike in patients and controls. Shorter TCRB CDR3s, moderately but significantly so, marked every one of the four CD4+ subsets in Type 1 diabetes patients.

This CDR3 is 15 amino acids long. Looked up from germline, CDR1 is LNHNV and CDR2 is YYDKDF (reference sequence). Trimming took off 3 bases at V and 1 base at J, with 12 bases between the two ends. The isolated RNA, all of it, was reverse transcribed, so expressed TCRB transcripts were what got sequenced. Generated by immunoSEQ multiplex PCR, the TCRdb table keeps only in-frame clones and is missing some. In the table there are some 280,000 clones, approximately 15% of which are singletons. For this clone: Its antigen is undetermined.

The sequenced material came from naive CD4+ T cells from blood. The chain links TRBV15 to TRBJ1-1, with D tentatively TRBD1 (6 bases). This receptor was obtained from a young man with type 1 diabetes. CDR3 in DNA: TGTGCCACCAGCAGGTTCGACAGGAAGAACACTGAAGCTTTCTTT. Translation: CATSRFDRKNTEAFF. Using reference TRBV15 and TRBJ1-1 for the parts outside the CDR3, the full variable domain is DAMVIQNPRYQVTQFGKPVTLSCSQTLNHNVMYWYQQKSSQAPKLLFHYYDKDFNNEADTPDNFQSRRPNTSFCFLDIRSPGLGDTAMYLCATSRFDRKNTEAFFGQGTRLTVV.